This T cell receptor beta chain emerged from a study of type 1 regulatory T cells. For the study at large: An in vitro protocol generated T-allo10, a Tr1-enriched, alloantigen-specific CD4 T cell product.

The J segment lost 5 bases and the V segment lost 4 bases, leaving 14 bases of the junction unmatched. The CDR3 totals 18 residues. Germline lookup yields CDR1 SGHAT and CDR2 FQNNGV. MiXCR was run by TCRdb on the reads, yielding one entry per CDR3 protein. The sample shows approximately 100,000 distinct CDR3 sequences, roughly 31% of them seen only once. In its sample, this clonotype was seen many times. The TCR comes from a human donor in good health. Input material: CD4+ T cells, either the whole sample or a sorted fraction (not recorded which). This chain joins TRBV11-2 and TRBJ2-3; 11 bases agree with TRBD2. In DNA form, the CDR3 reads TGTGCCAGCAGCTCCCTTAAAACTAGCGGGAGAATGAGAGATACGCAGTATTTT. This gives the protein CASSSLKTSGRMRDTQYF.